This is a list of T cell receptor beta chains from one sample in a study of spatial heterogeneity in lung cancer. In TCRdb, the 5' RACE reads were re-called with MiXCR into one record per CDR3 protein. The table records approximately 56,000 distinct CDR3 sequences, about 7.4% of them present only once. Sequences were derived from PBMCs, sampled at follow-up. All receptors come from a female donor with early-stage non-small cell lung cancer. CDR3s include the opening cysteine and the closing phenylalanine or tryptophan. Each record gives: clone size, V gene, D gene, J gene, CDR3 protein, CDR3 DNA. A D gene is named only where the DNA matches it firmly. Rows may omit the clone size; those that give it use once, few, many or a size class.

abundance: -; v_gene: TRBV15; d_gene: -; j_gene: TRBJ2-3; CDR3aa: CATSRDQVRGPDTQYF; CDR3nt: TGTGCCACCAGCAGAGACCAAGTACGGGGCCCAGATACGCAGTATTTT
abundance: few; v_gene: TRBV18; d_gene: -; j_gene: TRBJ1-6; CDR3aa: CVSSPRQPGASYNSPLHF; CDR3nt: TGTGTCAGCTCACCGAGACAGCCTGGAGCCTCCTATAATTCACCCCTCCACTTT
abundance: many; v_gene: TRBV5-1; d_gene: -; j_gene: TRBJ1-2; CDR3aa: CASSLDGTLGGYTF; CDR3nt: TGCGCCAGCAGCTTGGACGGGACCTTAGGTGGCTACACCTTC
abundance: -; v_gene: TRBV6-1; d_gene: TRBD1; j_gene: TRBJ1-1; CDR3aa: CASSVETGTGLAEAFF; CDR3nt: TGTGCCAGCAGTGTAGAGACCGGGACAGGATTGGCTGAAGCTTTCTTT
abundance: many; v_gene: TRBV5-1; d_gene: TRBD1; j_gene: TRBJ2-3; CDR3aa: CASSIGTADTQYF; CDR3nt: TGCGCCAGCAGCATCGGGACAGCAGATACGCAGTATTTT
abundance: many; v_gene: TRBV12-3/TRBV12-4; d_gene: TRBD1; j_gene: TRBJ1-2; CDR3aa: CASSFARGGGYTF; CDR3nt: TGTGCCAGCAGTTTCGCGAGAGGGGGCGGCTACACCTTC
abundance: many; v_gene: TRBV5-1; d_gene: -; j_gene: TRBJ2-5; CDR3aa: CASSGSVGGSQETQYF; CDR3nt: TGCGCCAGCAGCGGGTCCGTCGGGGGATCCCAAGAGACCCAGTACTTC
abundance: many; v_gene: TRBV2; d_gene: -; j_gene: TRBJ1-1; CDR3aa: CATSRQDYTEAFF; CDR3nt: TGTGCCACCTCACGACAGGACTACACTGAAGCTTTCTTT
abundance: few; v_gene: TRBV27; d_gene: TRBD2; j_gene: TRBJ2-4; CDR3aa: CASSLSPGLAGGSAKNIQYF; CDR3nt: TGTGCCAGCAGTTTATCCCCGGGACTAGCCGGGGGGTCAGCCAAAAACATTCAGTACTTC
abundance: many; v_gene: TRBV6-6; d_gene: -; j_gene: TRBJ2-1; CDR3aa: CAGGRYNEQFF; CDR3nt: TGTGCGGGGGGACGTTACAATGAGCAGTTCTTC
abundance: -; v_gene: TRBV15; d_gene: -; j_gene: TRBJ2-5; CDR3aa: CATSSPIEETQYF; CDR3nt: TGTGCCACCAGCAGCCCTATAGAGGAGACCCAGTACTTC
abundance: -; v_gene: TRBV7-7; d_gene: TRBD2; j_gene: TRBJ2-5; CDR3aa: CASSLAGVKETQYF; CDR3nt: TGTGCTAGCAGCTTAGCGGGGGTAAAAGAGACCCAGTACTTC
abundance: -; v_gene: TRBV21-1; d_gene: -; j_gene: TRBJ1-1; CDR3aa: CASSKIEAFF; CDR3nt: TGTGCCAGCAGCAAAATTGAAGCTTTCTTT
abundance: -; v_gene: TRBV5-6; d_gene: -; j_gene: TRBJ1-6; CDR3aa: CASAPGTANSPLHF; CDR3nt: TGTGCCAGCGCGCCCGGGACCGCTAATTCACCCCTCCACTTT
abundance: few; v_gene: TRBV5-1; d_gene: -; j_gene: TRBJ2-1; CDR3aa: CASSVAAQSSYNEQFF; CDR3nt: TGCGCCAGCAGCGTAGCGGCACAGAGCTCCTACAATGAGCAGTTCTTC
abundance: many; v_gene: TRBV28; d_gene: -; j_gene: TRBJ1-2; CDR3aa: CASRSTADYTF; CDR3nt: TGTGCCAGCAGATCGACAGCAGACTACACCTTC
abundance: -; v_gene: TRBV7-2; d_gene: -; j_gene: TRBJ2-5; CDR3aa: CASSLGGLIGTQYF; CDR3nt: TGTGCCAGCAGCTTAGGGGGACTTATAGGGACCCAGTACTTC
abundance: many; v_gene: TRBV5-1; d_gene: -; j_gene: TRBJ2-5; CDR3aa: CASSLDGFQETQYF; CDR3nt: TGCGCCAGCAGCTTGGACGGATTCCAAGAGACCCAGTACTTC
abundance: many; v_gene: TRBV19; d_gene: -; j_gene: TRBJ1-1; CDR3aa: CASSIAPTDKAFF; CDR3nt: TGTGCCAGTAGTATTGCCCCGACAGACAAGGCTTTCTTT
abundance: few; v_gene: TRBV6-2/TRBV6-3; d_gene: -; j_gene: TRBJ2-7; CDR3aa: CASSYGGTGTYEQYF; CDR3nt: TGTGCCAGCAGTTACGGAGGGACTGGGACCTACGAGCAGTACTTC
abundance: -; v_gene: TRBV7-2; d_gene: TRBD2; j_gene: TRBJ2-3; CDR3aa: CASSAPRTSGGLSTDTQYF; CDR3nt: TGTGCCAGCAGCGCTCCTAGGACTAGCGGGGGGCTAAGCACAGATACGCAGTATTTT
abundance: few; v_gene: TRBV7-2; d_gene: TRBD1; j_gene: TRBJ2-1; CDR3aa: CASSSGTVNEQFF; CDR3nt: TGTGCCAGCAGCTCCGGGACAGTCAATGAGCAGTTCTTC
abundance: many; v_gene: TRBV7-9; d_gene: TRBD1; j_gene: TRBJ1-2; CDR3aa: CASSYGTGAGYGYTF; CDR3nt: TGTGCCAGCAGCTATGGGACAGGGGCAGGATATGGCTACACCTTC
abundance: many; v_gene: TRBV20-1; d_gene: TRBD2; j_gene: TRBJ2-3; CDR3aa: CSAPLWLTSGGTDTQYF; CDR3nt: TGCAGTGCTCCACTTTGGTTAACTAGCGGAGGCACAGATACGCAGTATTTT
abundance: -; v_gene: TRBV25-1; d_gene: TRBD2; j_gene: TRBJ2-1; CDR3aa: CASSPPIGSGGAEFF; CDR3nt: TGTGCCAGCAGCCCCCCGATTGGTAGCGGGGGGGCGGAGTTCTTC
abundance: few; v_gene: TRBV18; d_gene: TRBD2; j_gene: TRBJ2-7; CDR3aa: CASSPESSGGYGTYEQYF; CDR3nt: TGTGCCAGCTCACCGGAGTCTAGCGGGGGCTACGGAACTTACGAGCAGTACTTC
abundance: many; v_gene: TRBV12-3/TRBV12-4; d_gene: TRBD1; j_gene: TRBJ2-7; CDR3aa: CASSPGGTGAYEQYF; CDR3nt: TGTGCCAGCAGCCCTGGAGGGACAGGGGCCTACGAGCAGTACTTC
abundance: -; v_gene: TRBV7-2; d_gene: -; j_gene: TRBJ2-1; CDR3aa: CASSSGTKNEQFF; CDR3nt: TGTGCCAGCAGCTCCGGGACGAAAAATGAGCAGTTCTTC
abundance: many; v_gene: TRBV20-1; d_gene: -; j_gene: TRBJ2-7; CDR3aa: CSAPVMSTYEQYF; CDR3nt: TGCAGTGCTCCGGTGATGTCAACCTACGAGCAGTACTTC
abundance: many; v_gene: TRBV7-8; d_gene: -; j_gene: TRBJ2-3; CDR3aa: CASSPFRGRDTQYF; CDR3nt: TGTGCCAGCAGCCCGTTTCGAGGTAGAGATACGCAGTATTTT
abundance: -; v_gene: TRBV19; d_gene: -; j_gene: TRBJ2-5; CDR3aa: CASEDGRETQYF; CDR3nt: TGTGCCAGTGAGGACGGCCGGGAGACCCAGTACTTC
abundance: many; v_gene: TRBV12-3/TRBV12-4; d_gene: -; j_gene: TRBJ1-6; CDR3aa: CASRAEYTLHF; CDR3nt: TGTGCCAGCAGGGCGGAGTATACCCTCCACTTT
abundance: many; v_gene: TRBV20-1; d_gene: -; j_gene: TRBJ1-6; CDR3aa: CSARDRGMGGDSPLHF; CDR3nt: TGCAGTGCTAGAGATCGTGGGATGGGGGGAGATTCACCCCTCCACTTT
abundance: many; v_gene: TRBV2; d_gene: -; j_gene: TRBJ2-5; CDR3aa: CASRMYRGAGETQYF; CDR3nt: TGTGCCAGCAGAATGTATCGGGGGGCCGGAGAGACCCAGTACTTC
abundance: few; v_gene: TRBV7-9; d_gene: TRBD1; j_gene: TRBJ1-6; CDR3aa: CASSEGQGKHSPLHF; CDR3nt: TGTGCCAGCAGCGAGGGACAGGGCAAGCATTCACCCCTCCACTTT
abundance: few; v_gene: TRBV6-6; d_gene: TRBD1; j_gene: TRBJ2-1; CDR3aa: CASSDRGQNEQFF; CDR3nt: TGTGCCAGCAGCGACAGGGGGCAGAATGAGCAGTTCTTC
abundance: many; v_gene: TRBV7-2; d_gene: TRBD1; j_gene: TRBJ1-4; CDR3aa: CASSPRTGEKLFF; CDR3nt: TGTGCCAGCAGCCCGAGGACAGGAGAAAAACTGTTTTTT
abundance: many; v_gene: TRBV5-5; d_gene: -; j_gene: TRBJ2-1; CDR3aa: CASSSPDSFYNEQFF; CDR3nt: TGTGCCAGCAGCTCTCCTGACAGTTTCTACAATGAGCAGTTCTTC
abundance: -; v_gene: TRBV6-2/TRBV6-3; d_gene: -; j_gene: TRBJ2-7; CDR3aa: CATLQVPIYEQYF; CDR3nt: TGTGCCACCCTACAGGTCCCAATCTACGAGCAGTACTTC
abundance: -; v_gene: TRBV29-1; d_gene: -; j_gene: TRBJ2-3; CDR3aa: CSVVLGSSSTDTQYF; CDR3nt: TGCAGCGTTGTACTGGGATCCTCTAGCACAGATACGCAGTATTTT
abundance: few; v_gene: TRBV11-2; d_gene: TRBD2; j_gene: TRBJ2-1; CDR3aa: CASSFVAGGPQGNEQFF; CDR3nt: TGTGCCAGCAGCTTTGTAGCGGGGGGTCCCCAAGGGAATGAGCAGTTCTTC
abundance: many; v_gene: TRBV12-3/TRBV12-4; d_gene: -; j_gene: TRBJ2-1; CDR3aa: CASSPRLPEQFF; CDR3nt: TGTGCCAGCAGTCCGAGGTTGCCTGAGCAGTTCTTC
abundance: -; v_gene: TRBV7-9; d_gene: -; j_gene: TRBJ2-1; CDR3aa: CASSLSGASYNEQFF; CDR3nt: TGTGCCAGCAGCTTATCCGGGGCCTCCTACAATGAGCAGTTCTTC
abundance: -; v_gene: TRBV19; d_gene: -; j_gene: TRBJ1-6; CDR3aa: CAVSGSSYNSPLHF; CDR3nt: TGTGCCGTCTCAGGGAGCTCCTATAATTCACCCCTCCACTTT
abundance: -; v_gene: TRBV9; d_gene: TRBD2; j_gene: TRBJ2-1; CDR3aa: CASSVEAGGAGEQFF; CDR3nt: TGTGCCAGCAGCGTAGAAGCGGGGGGAGCGGGTGAGCAGTTCTTC
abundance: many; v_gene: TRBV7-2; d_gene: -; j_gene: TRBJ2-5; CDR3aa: CASSLVGETQYF; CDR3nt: TGTGCCAGCAGCTTAGTCGGAGAGACCCAGTACTTC
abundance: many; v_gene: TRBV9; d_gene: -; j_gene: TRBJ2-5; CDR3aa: CASSVAGATLQETQYF; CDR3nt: TGTGCCAGCAGCGTAGCGGGGGCAACCCTACAAGAGACCCAGTACTTC
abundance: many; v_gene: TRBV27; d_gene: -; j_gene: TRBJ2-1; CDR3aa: CASSLQGSSSYNEQFF; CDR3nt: TGTGCCAGCAGTTTACAGGGTTCAAGCTCCTACAATGAGCAGTTCTTC
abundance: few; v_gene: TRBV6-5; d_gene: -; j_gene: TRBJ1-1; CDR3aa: CASRNFGGTEAFF; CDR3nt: TGTGCCAGCAGGAACTTTGGGGGCACTGAAGCTTTCTTT
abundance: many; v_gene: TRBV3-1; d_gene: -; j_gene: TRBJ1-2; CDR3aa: CASSHPYGTLYGYTF; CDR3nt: TGTGCCAGCAGCCACCCATACGGGACCCTCTATGGCTACACCTTC
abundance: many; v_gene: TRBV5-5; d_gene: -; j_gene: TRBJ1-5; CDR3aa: CASSLGGQGVGTQHF; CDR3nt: TGTGCCAGCAGCTTGGGTGGTCAGGGAGTGGGGACCCAGCATTTT
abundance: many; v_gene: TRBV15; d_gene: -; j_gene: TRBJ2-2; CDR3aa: CATSGQLNTGELFF; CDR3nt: TGTGCCACCAGTGGCCAATTGAACACCGGGGAGCTGTTTTTT
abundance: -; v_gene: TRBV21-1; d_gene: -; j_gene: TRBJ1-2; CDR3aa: CASSKKRDSFLNYGYTF; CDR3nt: TGTGCCAGCAGCAAAAAACGGGACAGCTTTCTTAACTATGGCTACACCTTC
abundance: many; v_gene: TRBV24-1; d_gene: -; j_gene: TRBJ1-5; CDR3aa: CATAQDAAQPQHF; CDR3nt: TGTGCCACCGCACAGGACGCGGCTCAGCCCCAGCATTTT
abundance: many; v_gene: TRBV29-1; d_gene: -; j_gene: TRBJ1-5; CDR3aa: CSAGEGDQPQHF; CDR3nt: TGCAGCGCTGGGGAAGGGGATCAGCCCCAGCATTTT
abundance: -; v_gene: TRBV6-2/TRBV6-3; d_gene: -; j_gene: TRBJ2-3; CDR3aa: CASSYSGTDTQYF; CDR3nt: TGTGCCAGCAGTTACTCAGGCACAGATACGCAGTATTTT
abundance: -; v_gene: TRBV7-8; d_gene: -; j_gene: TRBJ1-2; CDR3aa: CASSSLEDGYTF; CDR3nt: TGTGCCAGCAGCTCTCTCGAGGATGGCTACACCTTC
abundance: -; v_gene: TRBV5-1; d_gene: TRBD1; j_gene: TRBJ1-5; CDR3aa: CASSLGQGADQPQHF; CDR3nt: TGCGCCAGCAGCTTGGGGCAGGGGGCGGATCAGCCCCAGCATTTT
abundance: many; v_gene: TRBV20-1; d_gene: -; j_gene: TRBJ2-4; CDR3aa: CSAKRDSIQYF; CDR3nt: TGCAGTGCCAAGCGCGACTCGATTCAGTACTTC